The 3 T cell receptor beta chains below all came from one sample that was sequenced in a study of OX40 agonist ivuxolimab in advanced cancers. TCRdb keeps only in-frame clones here, not all; method: immunoSEQ multiplex PCR. Of fewer than 70,000 clones in the sample, more than 65% were seen once. Sequenced here: CD4+ or CD8+ T cells sorted from blood, sampled in a trial of the OX40 agonist ivuxolimab. The receptor source for this set is an adult with an advanced solid tumor such as melanoma, head and neck, liver or kidney cancer.

This clone turned up a few times. J is TRBJ2-2 and V is TRBV5-1; TRBD2 matches at 7 bases. CDR3 size: 15 residues. Germline CDR1 is SGHRS and CDR2 is YFSETQ. J was trimmed by 3 bases and V by 6 bases; bases with no gene match: 8. CDR3 in amino acids: CASKRGVFDTGELFF. CDR3 bases: TGCGCCAGCAAACGGGGGGTATTCGACACCGGGGAGCTGTTTTTT.

V and J are TRBV4-1 and TRBJ1-5; unclear D gene. The ends were cut back, 1 base at V and 8 bases at J, with 9 bases in the middle. In germline, CDR1 is MGHRA, CDR2 YSYEKL. This CDR3 is built from 13 residues. CDR3 region: CASSQVSEEPQHF. DNA of the CDR3: TGCGCCAGCAGCCAAGTGAGTGAGGAGCCCCAGCATTTT.

The gene calls are TRBV5-1 and TRBJ1-1, with unresolved D. Between the trimmed V and J ends, which lost 5 bases and 3 bases, there was a span of 20 bases. Germline V lookup: CDR1 SGHRS, CDR2 YFSETQ. The CDR3 has 16 amino acids. The CDR3 loop is CASSPTVGQRYTEAFF. The CDR3 DNA reads as TGCGCCAGCAGTCCTACGGTCGGGCAGAGGTACACTGAAGCTTTCTTT.